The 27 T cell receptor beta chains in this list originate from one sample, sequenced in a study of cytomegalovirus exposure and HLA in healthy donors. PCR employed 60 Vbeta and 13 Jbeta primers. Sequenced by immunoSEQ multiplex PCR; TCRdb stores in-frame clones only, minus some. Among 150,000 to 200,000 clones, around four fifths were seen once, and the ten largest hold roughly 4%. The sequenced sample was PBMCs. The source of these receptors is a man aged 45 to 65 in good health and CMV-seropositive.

CDR3 sequence: CASSRADSGNEKLFF. The CDR3 DNA reads as TGCGCCAGCAGCCGGGCGGACAGTGGGAATGAAAAACTGTTTTTT. The chain recombines TRBV5-1 with TRBJ1-4, with D possibly being TRBD1 (6 bases). The CDR3 consists of 15 residues. Germline V gene sequence: CDR1 SGHRS, CDR2 YFSETQ. The V and J ends lost 4 bases and 5 bases respectively, with 15 bases between them.

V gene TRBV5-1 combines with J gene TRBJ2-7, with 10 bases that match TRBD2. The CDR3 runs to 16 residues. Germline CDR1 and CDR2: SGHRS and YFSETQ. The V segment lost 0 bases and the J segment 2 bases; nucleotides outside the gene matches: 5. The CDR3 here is CASSLAGTSVAYEQYF. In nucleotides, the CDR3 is TGCGCCAGCAGCTTGGCCGGGACTAGCGTTGCCTACGAGCAGTACTTC.

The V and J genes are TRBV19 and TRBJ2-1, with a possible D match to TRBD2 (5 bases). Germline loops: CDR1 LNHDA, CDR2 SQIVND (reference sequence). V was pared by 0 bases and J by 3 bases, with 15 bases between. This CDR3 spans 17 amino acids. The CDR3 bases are TGTGCCAGTAGTATAGATTTCGGGGAATCCTACTACAATGAGCAGTTCTTC. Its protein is CASSIDFGESYYNEQFF.

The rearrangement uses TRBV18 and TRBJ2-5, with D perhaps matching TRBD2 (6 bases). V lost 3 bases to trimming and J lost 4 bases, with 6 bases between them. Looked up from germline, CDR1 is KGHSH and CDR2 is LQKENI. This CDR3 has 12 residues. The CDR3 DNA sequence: TGTGCCAGCTCACCGGGAGGAGAGACCCAGTACTTC. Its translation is CASSPGGETQYF.

The CDR3 nucleotides are TGTGCCAGCAGTCTGGACAGCCTCTCGCAGTTCTTC. Translating gives CASSLDSLSQFF. The chain uses TRBV7-9 and TRBJ2-1, with a possible D match to TRBD1 (6 bases). From germline, CDR1 is SEHNR and CDR2 FQNEAQ (reference sequence). The CDR3 extends over 12 amino acids. The V end was cut by 6 bases, the J end by 12 bases, with 15 bases between.

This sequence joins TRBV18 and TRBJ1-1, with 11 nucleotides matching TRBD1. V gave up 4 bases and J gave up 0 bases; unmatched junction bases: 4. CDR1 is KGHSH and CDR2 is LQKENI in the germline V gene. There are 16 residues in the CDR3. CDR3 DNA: TGTGCCAGCTCACTAGGGACAGGGGGATTGAACACTGAAGCTTTCTTT. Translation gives CASSLGTGGLNTEAFF. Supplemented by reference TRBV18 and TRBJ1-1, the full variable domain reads NAGVMQNPRHLVRRRGQEARLRCSPMKGHSHVYWYRQLPEEGLKFMVYLQKENIIDESGMPKERFSAEFPKEGPSILRIQQVVRGDSAAYFCASSLGTGGLNTEAFFGQGTRLTVV.

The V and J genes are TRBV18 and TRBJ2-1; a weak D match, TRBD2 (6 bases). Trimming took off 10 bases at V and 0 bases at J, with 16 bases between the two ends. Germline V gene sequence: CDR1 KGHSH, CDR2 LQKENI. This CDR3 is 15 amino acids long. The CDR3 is CATSPGLNSYNEQFF. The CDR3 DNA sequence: TGTGCCACCTCTCCGGGACTGAACTCCTACAATGAGCAGTTCTTC. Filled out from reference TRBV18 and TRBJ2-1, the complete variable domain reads NAGVMQNPRHLVRRRGQEARLRCSPMKGHSHVYWYRQLPEEGLKFMVYLQKENIIDESGMPKERFSAEFPKEGPSILRIQQVVRGDSAAYFCATSPGLNSYNEQFFGPGTRLTVL.

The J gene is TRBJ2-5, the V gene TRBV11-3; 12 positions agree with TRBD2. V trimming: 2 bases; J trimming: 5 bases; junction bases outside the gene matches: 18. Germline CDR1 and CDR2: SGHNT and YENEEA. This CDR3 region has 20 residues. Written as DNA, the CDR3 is TGTGCCAGCAGCTTATCCGTTTCTAGCGGGGGGGCACAGGGTAGGGAGACCCAGTACTTC. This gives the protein CASSLSVSSGGAQGRETQYF.

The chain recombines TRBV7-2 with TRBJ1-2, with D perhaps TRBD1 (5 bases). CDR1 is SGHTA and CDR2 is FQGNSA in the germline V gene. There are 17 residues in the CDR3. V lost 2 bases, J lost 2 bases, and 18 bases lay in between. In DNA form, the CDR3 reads TGTGCCAGCAGCTTACGGTCGGCGCGGGGCGCAAACTATGGCTACACCTTC. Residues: CASSLRSARGANYGYTF.

The CDR3 region is CASSVGQGARNEQFF. As DNA, the CDR3 is TGTGCCAGCAGTGTGGGACAGGGGGCTCGGAATGAGCAGTTCTTC. This chain joins TRBV2 and TRBJ2-1; 12 nucleotides align to TRBD1. The germline V gene encodes CDR1 SNHLY and CDR2 FYNNEI. There are 15 residues in the CDR3. V shed 4 bases, J shed 7 bases, and the junction held 5 bases outside the gene matches.

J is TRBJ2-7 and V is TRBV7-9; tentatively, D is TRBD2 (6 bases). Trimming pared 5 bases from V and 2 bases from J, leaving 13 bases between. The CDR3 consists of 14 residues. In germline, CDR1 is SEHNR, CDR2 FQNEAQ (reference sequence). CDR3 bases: TGTGCCAGCAGCCCGCGGGGACTTGCCTACGAGCAGTACTTC. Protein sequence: CASSPRGLAYEQYF.

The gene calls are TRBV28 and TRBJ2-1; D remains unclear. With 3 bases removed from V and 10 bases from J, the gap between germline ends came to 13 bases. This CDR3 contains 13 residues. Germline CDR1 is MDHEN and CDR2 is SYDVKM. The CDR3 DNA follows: TGTGCCAGCAGTTTCCGCGACTCTCAAGAGCAGTTCTTC. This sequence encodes CASSFRDSQEQFF.

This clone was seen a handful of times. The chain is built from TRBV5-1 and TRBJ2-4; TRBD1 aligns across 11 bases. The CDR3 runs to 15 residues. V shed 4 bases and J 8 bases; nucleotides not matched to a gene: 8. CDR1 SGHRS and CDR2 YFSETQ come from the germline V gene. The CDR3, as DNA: TGCGCCAGCAGCCTAGGACAGGGGGCGAAGGACATTCAGTACTTC. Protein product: CASSLGQGAKDIQYF.

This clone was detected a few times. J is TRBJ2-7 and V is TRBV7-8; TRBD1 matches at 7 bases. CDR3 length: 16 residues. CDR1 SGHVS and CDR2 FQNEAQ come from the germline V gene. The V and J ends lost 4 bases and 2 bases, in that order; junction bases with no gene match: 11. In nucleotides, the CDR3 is TGTGCCAGCAGCTCTTTGAGGACAGGTAGCCCCTACGAGCAGTACTTC. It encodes CASSSLRTGSPYEQYF.

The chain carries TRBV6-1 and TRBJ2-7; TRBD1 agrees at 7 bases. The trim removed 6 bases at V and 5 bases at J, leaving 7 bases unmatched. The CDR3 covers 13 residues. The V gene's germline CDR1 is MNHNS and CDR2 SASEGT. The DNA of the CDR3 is TGTGCCAGCAGGGAAAACAGGGGCCACGAGCAGTACTTC. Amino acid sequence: CASRENRGHEQYF.

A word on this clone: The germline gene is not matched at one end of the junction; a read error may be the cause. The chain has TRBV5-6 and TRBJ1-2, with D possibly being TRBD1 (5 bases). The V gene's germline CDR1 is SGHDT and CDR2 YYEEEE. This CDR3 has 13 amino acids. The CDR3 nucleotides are TGTGCCAGCAGCTTGACACGGGCAGGGCAAAGGCGGTTC. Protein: CASSLTRAGQRRF.

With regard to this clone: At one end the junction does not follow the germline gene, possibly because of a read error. CDR3: CSSSLTEVTEAFF. The CDR3 nucleotides read TGTTCCAGCAGCTTAACTGAGGTCACTGAAGCTTTCTTT. The V and J genes are TRBV7-9 and TRBJ1-1; no reliable D call. CDR3 length: 13 amino acids. Germline V lookup: CDR1 SEHNR, CDR2 FQNEAQ (reference sequence).

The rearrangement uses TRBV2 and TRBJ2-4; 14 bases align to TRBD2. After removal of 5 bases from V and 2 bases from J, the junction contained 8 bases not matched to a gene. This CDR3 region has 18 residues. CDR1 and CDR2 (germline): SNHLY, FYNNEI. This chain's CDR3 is CASSPGLAGEGSKNIQYF. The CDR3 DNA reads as TGTGCCAGCAGTCCGGGACTAGCGGGAGAAGGTTCCAAAAACATTCAGTACTTC.

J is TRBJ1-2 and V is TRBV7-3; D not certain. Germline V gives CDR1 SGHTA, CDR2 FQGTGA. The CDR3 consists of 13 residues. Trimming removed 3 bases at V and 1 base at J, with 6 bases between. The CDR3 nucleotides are TGTGCCAGCAGCTTGACTAATAACTATGGCTACACCTTC. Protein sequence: CASSLTNNYGYTF.

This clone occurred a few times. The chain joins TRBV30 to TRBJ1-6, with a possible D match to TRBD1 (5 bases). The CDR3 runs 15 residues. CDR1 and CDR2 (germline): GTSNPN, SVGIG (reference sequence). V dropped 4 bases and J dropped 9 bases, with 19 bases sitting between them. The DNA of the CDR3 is TGTGCCTGGAAGCCCAGGGCCAGGGTAGGTTCACCCCTCCACTTT. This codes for CAWKPRARVGSPLHF. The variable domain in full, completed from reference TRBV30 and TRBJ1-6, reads SQTIHQWPATLVQPVGSPLSLECTVEGTSNPNLYWYRQAAGRGLQLLFYSVGIGQISSEVPQNLSASRPQDRQFILSSKKLLLSDSGFYLCAWKPRARVGSPLHFGNGTRLTVT.

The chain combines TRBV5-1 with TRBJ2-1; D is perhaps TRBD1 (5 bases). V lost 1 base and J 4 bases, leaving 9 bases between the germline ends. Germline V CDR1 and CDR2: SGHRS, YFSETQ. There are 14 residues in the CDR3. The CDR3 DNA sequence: TGCGCCAGCAGCTTGCCCGGACAATACAATGAGCAGTTCTTC. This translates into CASSLPGQYNEQFF.

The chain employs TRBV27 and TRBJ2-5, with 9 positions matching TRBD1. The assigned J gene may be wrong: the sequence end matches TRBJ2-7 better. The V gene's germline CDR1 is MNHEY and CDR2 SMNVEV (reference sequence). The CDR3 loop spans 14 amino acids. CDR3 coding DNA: TGTGCCAGCAGTGATACGACAGGGGGCTACGAGCAGTACTTC. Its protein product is CASSDTTGGYEQYF.

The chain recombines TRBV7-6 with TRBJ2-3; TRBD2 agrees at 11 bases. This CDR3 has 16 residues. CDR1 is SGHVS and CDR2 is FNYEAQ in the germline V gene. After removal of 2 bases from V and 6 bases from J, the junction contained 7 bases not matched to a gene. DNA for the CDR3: TGTGCCAGCAGCTTATCTAGCGGGGGGACTTCGGATACGCAGTATTTT. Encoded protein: CASSLSSGGTSDTQYF.

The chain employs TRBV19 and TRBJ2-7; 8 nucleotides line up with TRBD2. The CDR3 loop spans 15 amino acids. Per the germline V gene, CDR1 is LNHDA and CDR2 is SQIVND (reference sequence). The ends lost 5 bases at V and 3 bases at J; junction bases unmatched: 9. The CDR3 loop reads CASSPGFRGGYEQYF. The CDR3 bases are TGTGCCAGTAGTCCAGGATTCCGGGGGGGCTACGAGCAGTACTTC. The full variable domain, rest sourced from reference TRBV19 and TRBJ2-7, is DGGITQSPKYLFRKEGQNVTLSCEQNLNHDAMYWYRQDPGQGLRLIYYSQIVNDFQKGDIAEGYSVSREKKESFPLTVTSAQKNPTAFYLCASSPGFRGGYEQYFGPGTRLTVT.

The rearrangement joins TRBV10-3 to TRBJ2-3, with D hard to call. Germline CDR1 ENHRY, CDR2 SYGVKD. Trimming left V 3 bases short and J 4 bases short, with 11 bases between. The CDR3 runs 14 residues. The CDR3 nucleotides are TGTGCCATCAGTGAATGGTTGGGCTCAGATACGCAGTATTTT. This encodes CAISEWLGSDTQYF.

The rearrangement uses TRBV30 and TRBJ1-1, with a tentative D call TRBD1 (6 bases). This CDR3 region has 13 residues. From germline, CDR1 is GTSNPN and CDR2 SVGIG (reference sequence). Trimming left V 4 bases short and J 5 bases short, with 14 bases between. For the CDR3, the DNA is TGTGCCTGGACCCGGACTAGGGGGACTGAAGCTTTCTTT. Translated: CAWTRTRGTEAFF.

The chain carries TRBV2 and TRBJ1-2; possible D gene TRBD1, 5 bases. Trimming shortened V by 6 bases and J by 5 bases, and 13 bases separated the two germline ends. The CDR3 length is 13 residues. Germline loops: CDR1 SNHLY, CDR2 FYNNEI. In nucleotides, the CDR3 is TGTGCCAGCAGCCGGGCGGGGGATTATGGCTACACCTTC. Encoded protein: CASSRAGDYGYTF.